A selection of T cell receptor beta chains follows, all from one sample in a study of regulatory T cells in long-lasting Graves disease. Using its own MiXCR run on the multiplex PCR reads, TCRdb lists one record per CDR3 protein. Of about 430,000 distinct CDR3 sequences listed, 15% were seen once; the top ten hold under 9%. The data also belong to a second study, concerning T cells in Graves' hyperthyroidism and ophthalmopathy.

Sequencing used peripheral blood mononuclear cells (PBMCs), obtained at new diagnosis, from a patient treated with antithyroid drugs. All receptors come from a woman between 35 and 50 years old with Graves disease. Each CDR3 is given with its conserved first and last residue. The order of the fields is clone size, J gene, D gene, V gene, CDR3 protein, CDR3 DNA. A D gene is named only where the DNA matches it firmly. For some rows the clone size is stated as once, few or many, or as a class when expanded; others skip it.

many	TRBJ2-2	-	TRBV20-1	CSAGAEGGELFF	TGCAGTGCTGGGGCCGAGGGAGGGGAGCTGTTTTTT
few	TRBJ2-7	TRBD2	TRBV30	CAWSGTSGYEQYF	TGTGCCTGGTCCGGGACTAGCGGGTACGAGCAGTACTTC
many	TRBJ2-7	-	TRBV28	CASKPSGPQRLTSYEQYF	TGTGCCAGCAAACCAAGCGGGCCCCAGAGACTTACCTCCTACGAGCAGTACTTC
many	TRBJ2-7	-	TRBV29-1	CSVREDYEQYF	TGCAGCGTCCGGGAAGACTACGAGCAGTACTTC
many	TRBJ2-2	TRBD1	TRBV27	CASSSGQGQGWAGELFF	TGTGCCAGCAGTTCGGGGCAAGGACAGGGTTGGGCCGGGGAGCTGTTTTTT
many	TRBJ2-1	-	TRBV7-2	CASSPALANNEQFF	TGTGCCAGCAGCCCTGCGTTAGCGAACAATGAGCAGTTCTTC
many	TRBJ2-2	TRBD2	TRBV6-5	CASSYVGLAGRRNTGELFF	TGTGCCAGCAGTTACGTTGGACTAGCGGGACGAAGGAACACCGGGGAGCTGTTTTTT
-	TRBJ2-7	-	TRBV30	CAWSAPGAGDEQYF	TGTGCCTGGAGTGCCCCAGGGGCGGGAGATGAGCAGTACTTC
many	TRBJ2-2	-	TRBV3-1	CASSQRGDTGELFF	TGTGCCAGCAGCCAGAGAGGGGACACCGGGGAGCTGTTTTTT
many	TRBJ1-2	-	TRBV28	CASNIGADAGYTF	TGTGCCAGCAATATAGGGGCCGACGCCGGCTACACCTTC
many	TRBJ2-5	-	TRBV7-2	CASSLAGWETQYF	TGTGCCAGCAGCTTAGCAGGGTGGGAGACCCAGTACTTC
-	TRBJ2-5	-	TRBV7-6	CASSLTPALRDGQETQYF	TGTGCCAGCAGCTTAACACCTGCACTCAGGGATGGCCAAGAGACCCAGTACTTC
many	TRBJ1-1	TRBD1	TRBV12-3/TRBV12-4	CASSSQGTGAPEAFF	TGTGCCAGCAGTTCCCAGGGGACAGGGGCCCCTGAAGCTTTCTTT
few	TRBJ2-2	TRBD2	TRBV19	CASRAGGTGELFF	TGTGCCAGTAGAGCGGGAGGCACCGGGGAGCTGTTTTTT
-	TRBJ2-1	-	TRBV5-1	CASGGGGPSSYNEQFF	TGCGCCAGCGGAGGGGGAGGCCCGAGCTCCTACAATGAGCAGTTCTTC
many	TRBJ2-7	TRBD2	TRBV9	CASSYWSSGDEQYF	TGTGCCAGCAGCTACTGGAGTAGCGGGGACGAGCAGTACTTC
many	TRBJ1-4	-	TRBV5-1	CASSLVGATNEKLFF	TGCGCCAGCAGCTTGGTGGGGGCGACCAATGAAAAACTGTTTTTT
many	TRBJ2-3	-	TRBV27	CASSLSSGDTQYF	TGTGCCAGCAGTTTATCCTCGGGGGATACGCAGTATTTT
many	TRBJ2-1	-	TRBV2	CASATGTYNEQFF	TGTGCCAGCGCGACGGGAACCTACAATGAGCAGTTCTTC
-	TRBJ1-1	-	TRBV28	CASREPEYLNTEAFF	TGTGCCAGCAGGGAACCCGAATACCTGAACACTGAAGCTTTCTTT
-	TRBJ2-1	TRBD2	TRBV12-3/TRBV12-4	CASSLTSGLNEQFF	TGTGCCAGCAGTTTGACTAGCGGTCTCAATGAGCAGTTCTTC
-	TRBJ2-6	-	TRBV6-1	CASSTYGQGDVLTF	TGTGCCAGCAGTACTTATGGGCAGGGAGACGTCCTGACTTTC
many	TRBJ2-5	-	TRBV14	CASSQDTGVQETQYF	TGTGCCAGCAGCCAAGATACGGGGGTCCAAGAGACCCAGTACTTC
many	TRBJ2-1	-	TRBV12-3/TRBV12-4	CASSLGSQLPYNEQFF	TGTGCCAGCAGTTTGGGATCCCAGTTGCCTTACAATGAGCAGTTCTTC
-	TRBJ2-1	TRBD2	TRBV3-1	CASSQGPRTSGVYNEQFF	TGTGCCAGCAGCCAAGGGCCCAGGACTAGCGGGGTATACAATGAGCAGTTCTTC
few	TRBJ2-5	-	TRBV2	CASSENKGTQYF	TGTGCCAGCAGTGAAAACAAGGGGACCCAGTACTTC
many	TRBJ2-1	-	TRBV3-1	CASSQAPTLGAGEQFF	TGTGCCAGCAGCCAAGCCCCGACCCTCGGGGCGGGCGAGCAGTTCTTC
few	TRBJ1-4	-	TRBV6-5	CASSYGATNEKLFF	TGTGCCAGCAGTTACGGCGCAACTAATGAAAAACTGTTTTTT
-	TRBJ2-2	-	TRBV13	CGSKFGGTTGELFF	TGTGGCAGCAAATTTGGGGGCACCACCGGGGAGCTGTTTTTT
-	TRBJ1-5	-	TRBV11-1	CASSSGIGNQPQHF	TGTGCCAGCAGTTCCGGCATTGGCAATCAGCCCCAGCATTTT
-	TRBJ1-5	-	TRBV12-3/TRBV12-4	CASSSSANQPQHF	TGTGCCAGCAGTAGCAGCGCTAATCAGCCCCAGCATTTT
many	TRBJ2-7	TRBD1	TRBV28	CASSLDREEGEQYF	TGTGCCAGCAGTTTGGACAGGGAGGAGGGCGAGCAGTACTTC
many	TRBJ2-3	-	TRBV28	CASSLGEGRTDTQYF	TGTGCCAGCAGTTTAGGCGAGGGCCGCACAGATACGCAGTATTTT
-	TRBJ2-1	TRBD2	TRBV2	CASSVGGVAGGGLYF	TGTGCCAGCAGTGTAGGGGGGGTAGCGGGAGGGGGCCTGTACTTC
few	TRBJ2-5	-	TRBV5-4	CASSQRGRGTQETQYF	TGTGCCAGCAGCCAGAGGGGCAGGGGAACTCAAGAGACCCAGTACTTC
-	TRBJ2-1	-	TRBV5-4	CASSFGRLRTYNEQFF	TGTGCCAGCAGCTTCGGTAGACTAAGGACCTACAATGAGCAGTTCTTC
few	TRBJ1-5	-	TRBV24-1	CATSDSGARQPQHF	TGTGCCACCAGTGATTCGGGGGCGCGTCAGCCCCAGCATTTT
many	TRBJ1-1	-	TRBV2	CASSGEMNTEAFF	TGTGCCAGCTCGGGAGAGATGAACACTGAAGCTTTCTTT
many	TRBJ2-7	-	TRBV2	CASSDPGRQYEQYF	TGTGCCAGCAGCGACCCGGGACGCCAGTACGAGCAGTACTTC
few	TRBJ2-5	TRBD2	TRBV5-1	CASSDPGTIQETQYF	TGCGCCAGCAGCGATCCCGGGACTATCCAAGAGACCCAGTACTTC
many	TRBJ2-4	TRBD1	TRBV7-8	CASSRTGGLAKNIQYF	TGTGCCAGCAGCCGTACAGGGGGACTAGCCAAAAACATTCAGTACTTC
few	TRBJ1-1	-	TRBV5-1	CASSLEARQNTEAFF	TGCGCCAGCAGCTTGGAGGCCAGACAGAACACTGAAGCTTTCTTT
-	TRBJ2-7	-	TRBV5-1	CASSSTGTLYEQYF	TGCGCCAGCAGCTCGACCGGGACACTTTACGAGCAGTACTTC
many	TRBJ2-2	TRBD2	TRBV20-1	CSARASGRGWTGELFF	TGCAGTGCTAGAGCTAGCGGGCGTGGGTGGACCGGGGAGCTGTTTTTT
many	TRBJ2-1	TRBD2	TRBV12-3/TRBV12-4	CASRRGLAGKNEQFF	TGTGCCAGCAGGAGGGGACTAGCGGGAAAGAATGAGCAGTTCTTC
-	TRBJ2-7	TRBD2	TRBV10-3	CASSWGTSGSISYEQYF	TGTGCCAGTTCATGGGGGACTAGCGGGAGTATATCCTACGAGCAGTACTTC
many	TRBJ2-1	-	TRBV25-1	CASSEQGQSSYNEQFF	TGTGCCAGCAGTGAACAAGGACAGAGCTCCTACAATGAGCAGTTCTTC